The 5 T cell receptor beta chains given below trace back to one sample, sequenced in a study of beta chain features in type 1 diabetes. Sequencing targeted expressed TCRB transcripts, as all isolated RNA had been reverse transcribed. Clones were read by immunoSEQ multiplex PCR, and TCRdb kept only the in-frame ones, dropping some. The sample holds around 710,000 clones, roughly 12% seen once. Broader study findings: Moderately but significantly shorter TCRB CDR3s were found in Type 1 diabetes patients in all four CD4+ subsets.

Their antigens remain unidentified. Sequencing input: naive CD4+ T cells from blood. The receptors originated from a man aged 30 to 45 with type 1 diabetes.

The chain joins TRBV19 to TRBJ1-5; 9 positions agree with TRBD1. V was pared by 6 bases and J by 2 bases, with 11 bases of the junction left unmatched. The germline gives CDR1 LNHDA, CDR2 SQIVND (reference sequence). The CDR3 has 17 residues. The CDR3 region is CASSLPQGAGGNQPQHF. The CDR3 bases are TGTGCCAGTAGCTTACCACAGGGGGCAGGGGGCAATCAGCCCCAGCATTTT.

This clone came up a few times. The chain has TRBV12-5 and TRBJ1-2, with D uncertain. Trimming took 1 base from V and 2 from J, leaving 8 bases between them. This CDR3 is built from 14 residues. Germline V lookup: CDR1 LGHNT, CDR2 FRNRAP. CDR3 sequence (DNA): TGTGCTAGTGGTTTGGGTAACGGCAACTATGGCTACACCTTC. This encodes CASGLGNGNYGYTF.

The chain has TRBV29-1 and TRBJ2-3; D not certain. Germline V gene data show CDR1 as SQVTM and CDR2 as ANQGSEA. There are 12 residues in the CDR3. V was cut by 2 bases and J by 6 bases, with 9 bases left in between. Written as DNA, the CDR3 is TGCAGCGTTGAAAGTCAAGTTGATACGCAGTATTTT. Its protein product is CSVESQVDTQYF.

CDR3 sequence (DNA): TGCAGCGTCGGGGGACAGGAGCTACTTTACGAGCAGTACTTC. Its translation: CSVGGQELLYEQYF. The chain combines TRBV29-1 with TRBJ2-7; TRBD1 agrees at 8 bases. The CDR3 is 14 amino acids. Germline loops: CDR1 SQVTM, CDR2 ANQGSEA. Trimming took 6 bases from V and 4 from J; bases not matched to a gene: 11.

This clone was recorded a few times. This sequence joins TRBV30 and TRBJ1-6; TRBD1 is a possible D gene (5 bases). The ends were cut back, 6 bases at V and 10 bases at J, with 19 bases in the middle. Germline CDR1 and CDR2: GTSNPN and SVGIG (reference sequence). This CDR3 spans 14 amino acids. This CDR3 reads CACQQESERSPLHF. The DNA for the CDR3 is TGTGCCTGTCAACAGGAGTCGGAAAGATCACCCCTCCACTTT.